This is a list of T cell receptor beta chains from one sample in a study of OX40 agonist ivuxolimab in advanced cancers. TCRdb's table, derived via immunoSEQ multiplex PCR, lists solely in-frame clones and lacks some. The table records under 35,000 clones, 80% to 90% of them present only once. Material: CD4+ or CD8+ T cells sorted from blood, obtained in a trial of the OX40 agonist ivuxolimab. These receptors were taken from an adult with an advanced solid tumor such as melanoma, head and neck, liver or kidney cancer. Both conserved end residues are part of each CDR3. A D gene is named only where the DNA matches it firmly. Clone size appears in some rows only: once, few, many, or a class for an expanded clone.

V: TRBV18; J: TRBJ2-7; D: TRBD2; size: NA; CDR3: CASSFSFSGRAHEQYF; DNA: TGTGCCAGCTCATTTTCCTTTAGCGGGAGGGCACACGAGCAGTACTTC
V: TRBV29-1; J: TRBJ2-1; D: TRBD1; size: NA; CDR3: CSVARTGAYNEQFF; DNA: TGCAGCGTAGCCCGGACAGGGGCTTACAATGAGCAGTTCTTC
V: TRBV27; J: TRBJ2-3; D: TRBD1; size: NA; CDR3: CASSPRQGAKDTQYF; DNA: TGTGCCAGCAGCCCAAGACAGGGGGCGAAAGATACGCAGTATTTT
V: TRBV11-3; J: TRBJ2-3; D: NA; size: NA; CDR3: CASSLGGASTDTQYF; DNA: TGTGCCAGCAGCTTAGGGGGAGCTAGCACAGATACGCAGTATTTT
V: TRBV5-4; J: TRBJ2-1; D: TRBD2; size: NA; CDR3: CASSLGGTSGIHNEQFF; DNA: TGTGCCAGCAGCTTGGGTGGGACTAGCGGGATACACAATGAGCAGTTCTTC
V: TRBV10-3; J: TRBJ1-2; D: NA; size: few; CDR3: CAIREGPNYGYTF; DNA: TGTGCCATCAGGGAGGGTCCTAACTATGGCTACACCTTC
V: TRBV5-1; J: TRBJ2-3; D: TRBD2; size: NA; CDR3: CASSLTTSGSTDTQYF; DNA: TGCGCCAGCAGCTTGACTACTAGCGGAAGCACAGATACGCAGTATTTT
V: TRBV9; J: TRBJ2-7; D: NA; size: once; CDR3: CASSVGFGTAYEQYF; DNA: TGTGCCAGCAGCGTAGGGTTCGGGACGGCCTACGAGCAGTACTTC
V: TRBV28; J: TRBJ1-2; D: TRBD1; size: NA; CDR3: CASSFNYYEGQGAGGYTF; DNA: TGTGCCAGCAGTTTTAACTATTACGAGGGACAGGGGGCTGGTGGCTACACCTTC
V: TRBV7-2; J: TRBJ2-3; D: TRBD2; size: NA; CDR3: CASSLQGWRGGTDTQYF; DNA: TGTGCCAGCAGCCTCCAGGGTTGGCGGGGGGGCACAGATACGCAGTATTTT
V: TRBV6-5; J: TRBJ1-1; D: NA; size: NA; CDR3: CASNLKRGGTEAFF; DNA: TGTGCCAGCAACCTAAAACGGGGCGGCACTGAAGCTTTCTTT
V: TRBV19; J: TRBJ1-5; D: NA; size: few; CDR3: CASRRSNQPQHF; DNA: TGTGCCAGTAGACGGTCGAATCAGCCCCAGCATTTT
V: TRBV2; J: TRBJ2-7; D: TRBD2; size: NA; CDR3: CASSEARASGSYEQYF; DNA: TGTGCCAGCAGTGAAGCGAGGGCTAGCGGATCCTACGAGCAGTACTTC
V: TRBV5-4; J: TRBJ2-7; D: NA; size: NA; CDR3: CASSRGQSRGEQYF; DNA: TGTGCCAGCAGCCGTGGACAGTCCCGGGGCGAGCAGTACTTC
V: TRBV20-1; J: TRBJ2-1; D: NA; size: NA; CDR3: CSATNNEQFF; DNA: TGCAGTGCTACTAACAATGAGCAGTTCTTC
V: TRBV5-1; J: TRBJ2-2; D: NA; size: NA; CDR3: CASSLYDTGELFF; DNA: TGCGCCAGCAGCTTATACGACACCGGGGAGCTGTTTTTT
V: TRBV11-2; J: TRBJ2-5; D: NA; size: NA; CDR3: CASSFQGETQYF; DNA: TGTGCCAGCAGCTTCCAGGGTGAGACCCAGTACTTC